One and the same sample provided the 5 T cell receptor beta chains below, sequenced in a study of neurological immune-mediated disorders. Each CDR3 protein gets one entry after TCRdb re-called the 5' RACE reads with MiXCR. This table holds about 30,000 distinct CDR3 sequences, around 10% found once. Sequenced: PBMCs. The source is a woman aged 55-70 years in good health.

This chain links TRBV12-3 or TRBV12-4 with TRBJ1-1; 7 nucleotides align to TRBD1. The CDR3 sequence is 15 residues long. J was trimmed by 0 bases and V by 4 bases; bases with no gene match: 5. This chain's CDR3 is CASSSGTAMNTEAFF. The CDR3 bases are TGTGCCAGCAGTTCCGGGACAGCCATGAACACTGAAGCTTTCTTT.

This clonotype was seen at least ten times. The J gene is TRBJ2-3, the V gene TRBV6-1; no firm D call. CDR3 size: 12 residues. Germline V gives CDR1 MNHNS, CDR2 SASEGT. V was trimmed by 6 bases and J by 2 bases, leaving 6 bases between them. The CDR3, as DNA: TGTGCCAGCAGGGCCACCACAGATACGCAGTATTTT. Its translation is CASRATTDTQYF.

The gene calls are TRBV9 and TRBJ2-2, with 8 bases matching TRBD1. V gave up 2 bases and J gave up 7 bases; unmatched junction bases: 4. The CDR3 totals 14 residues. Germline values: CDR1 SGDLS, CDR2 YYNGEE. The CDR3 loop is CASSVGQGNGELFF. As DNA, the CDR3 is TGTGCCAGCAGCGTCGGACAGGGTAACGGGGAGCTGTTTTTT.

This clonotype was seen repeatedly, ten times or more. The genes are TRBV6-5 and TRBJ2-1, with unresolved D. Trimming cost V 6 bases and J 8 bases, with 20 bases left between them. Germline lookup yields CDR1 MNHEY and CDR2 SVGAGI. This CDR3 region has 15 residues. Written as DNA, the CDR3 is TGTGCCAGCAGCCTGATAAGCGCTCTCTTCGATGAGCAGTTCTTC. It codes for CASSLISALFDEQFF.

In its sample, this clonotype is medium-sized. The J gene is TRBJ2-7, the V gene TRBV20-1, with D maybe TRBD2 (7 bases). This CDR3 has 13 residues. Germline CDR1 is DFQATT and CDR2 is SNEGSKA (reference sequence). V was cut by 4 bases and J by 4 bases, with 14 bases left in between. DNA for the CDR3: TGCAGTGCTAACGGGGGGCATAAATACGAGCAGTACTTC. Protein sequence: CSANGGHKYEQYF.